The rows below give T cell receptor beta chains drawn from one sample of a study of Ad26.COV2.S vaccination and SARS-CoV-2 variants. Sequenced by immunoSEQ multiplex PCR; TCRdb stores in-frame clones only, minus some. The sample holds fewer than 500,000 clones, roughly nine tenths seen once. This material consisted of peripheral blood, taken in a trial of Ad26.COV2.S vaccine versus placebo. These receptors all come from a person between 18 and 59 years old who received the Ad26.COV2.S COVID-19 vaccine or a placebo. Both conserved end residues are part of each CDR3. The D gene is left open where the match is weak. Not every row has a clone size; where given, it reads once, few, many or a size class.

d_call: TRBD2; v_call: TRBV6-1; clone_size: .; j_call: TRBJ2-5; cdr3_nt: TGTGCCAGCAGTGGTCTATTGGGGGAGGGCCTGGGGACCCAGTACTTC; cdr3_aa: CASSGLLGEGLGTQYF
d_call: .; v_call: TRBV4-3; clone_size: .; j_call: TRBJ1-3; cdr3_nt: TGCGCCAGCAGCCAAGTGGACGGTGGAAACACCATATATTTT; cdr3_aa: CASSQVDGGNTIYF
d_call: .; v_call: TRBV3-1/TRBV3-2; clone_size: .; j_call: TRBJ2-3; cdr3_nt: TGTGCCAGCGCAGGCTTGAGCACAGATACGCAGTATTTT; cdr3_aa: CASAGLSTDTQYF
d_call: .; v_call: TRBV3-1/TRBV3-2; clone_size: .; j_call: TRBJ2-5; cdr3_nt: TGTGCCAGCAGCCAAGGACAGGAAGAGACCCAGTACTTC; cdr3_aa: CASSQGQEETQYF
d_call: TRBD2; v_call: TRBV11-3; clone_size: .; j_call: TRBJ2-1; cdr3_nt: TGTGCCAGCAGCCCACCGGGTAGCGGGAGTCTTTATGAGCAGTTCTTC; cdr3_aa: CASSPPGSGSLYEQFF
d_call: .; v_call: TRBV6-1; clone_size: .; j_call: TRBJ1-2; cdr3_nt: TGTGCCAGCAGTGAACGACCAGGGCGAGGTGGCTACACCTTC; cdr3_aa: CASSERPGRGGYTF
d_call: .; v_call: TRBV5-4; clone_size: .; j_call: TRBJ2-3; cdr3_nt: TGTGCCAGCAGCTTGGAGGGCGGTGGCACAGATACGCAGTATTTT; cdr3_aa: CASSLEGGGTDTQYF
d_call: .; v_call: TRBV11-3; clone_size: once; j_call: TRBJ2-1; cdr3_nt: TGTGCCAGCAGTCCCGCTAGGAATGAGCAGTTCTTC; cdr3_aa: CASSPARNEQFF
d_call: TRBD1; v_call: TRBV18; clone_size: .; j_call: TRBJ1-6; cdr3_nt: TGTGCCAGCTCACCATTGGAGACAGGGGATAATTCACCCCTCCACTTT; cdr3_aa: CASSPLETGDNSPLHF
d_call: TRBD2; v_call: TRBV5-1; clone_size: once; j_call: TRBJ2-1; cdr3_nt: TGCGCCAGCAGCTTATGGACTAGCGGTTCTTTATACAATGAGCAGTTCTTC; cdr3_aa: CASSLWTSGSLYNEQFF
d_call: .; v_call: TRBV5-1; clone_size: .; j_call: TRBJ1-1; cdr3_nt: TGCGCCAGCAGCTTCCCCGGGCCTGAAGCTTTCTTT; cdr3_aa: CASSFPGPEAFF
d_call: TRBD1; v_call: TRBV6-5; clone_size: .; j_call: TRBJ2-1; cdr3_nt: TGTGCCAGCAGTTACGGGGACAGGGTATACAATGAGCAGTTCTTC; cdr3_aa: CASSYGDRVYNEQFF
d_call: .; v_call: TRBV11-2; clone_size: .; j_call: TRBJ1-6; cdr3_nt: TGTGCCAGCAGCTTAAATCCCGGGACCCTAAATTCACCCCTCCACTTT; cdr3_aa: CASSLNPGTLNSPLHF
d_call: .; v_call: TRBV7-9; clone_size: .; j_call: TRBJ1-2; cdr3_nt: TGTGCCAGCAGCTTAGCGGCAGGGGACCCCTATGGCTACACCTTC; cdr3_aa: CASSLAAGDPYGYTF
d_call: .; v_call: TRBV9; clone_size: .; j_call: TRBJ2-1; cdr3_nt: TGTGCCAGCAGCGTAGTCCCAGGGTCATACAATGAGCAGTTCTTC; cdr3_aa: CASSVVPGSYNEQFF
d_call: .; v_call: TRBV2; clone_size: .; j_call: TRBJ1-5; cdr3_nt: TGTGCCAGCAGCACTGAGAGCAATCAGCCCCAGCATTTT; cdr3_aa: CASSTESNQPQHF
d_call: .; v_call: TRBV25-1; clone_size: .; j_call: TRBJ1-1; cdr3_nt: TGTGCCAGCAGTGTGGGGTCGGCGGACACTGAAGCTTTCTTT; cdr3_aa: CASSVGSADTEAFF
d_call: .; v_call: TRBV13; clone_size: .; j_call: TRBJ2-7; cdr3_nt: TGTGCCAGCAGACAGGACAGCCAATTCTCCTACGAGCAGTACTTC; cdr3_aa: CASRQDSQFSYEQYF
d_call: .; v_call: TRBV29-1; clone_size: once; j_call: TRBJ1-1; cdr3_nt: TGCAGCGTGGGAGGGGGTTTCAGGGTGAGCACTGAAGCTTTCTTT; cdr3_aa: CSVGGGFRVSTEAFF
d_call: .; v_call: TRBV4-2; clone_size: .; j_call: TRBJ2-7; cdr3_nt: TGTGCCAGCAGTATTCCAGGGTCCCAGTTCGAGCAGTACTTC; cdr3_aa: CASSIPGSQFEQYF
d_call: .; v_call: TRBV5-1; clone_size: .; j_call: TRBJ2-1; cdr3_nt: TGCGCCAGCAGCTTGGGCCCGCTGGACTCCTACAATGAGCAGTTCTTC; cdr3_aa: CASSLGPLDSYNEQFF
d_call: .; v_call: TRBV28; clone_size: once; j_call: TRBJ1-5; cdr3_nt: TGTGCCAGCAGTTTAAGGGACAATCAGCCCCAGCATTTT; cdr3_aa: CASSLRDNQPQHF
d_call: .; v_call: TRBV7-2; clone_size: .; j_call: TRBJ2-3; cdr3_nt: TGTGCCAGCAGAGGACAGCTCACAGATACGCAGTATTTT; cdr3_aa: CASRGQLTDTQYF
d_call: .; v_call: TRBV24-1; clone_size: few; j_call: TRBJ1-5; cdr3_nt: TGTGCCACCAGTGGGGACGGAAGTGATCAGCCCCAGCATTTT; cdr3_aa: CATSGDGSDQPQHF
d_call: .; v_call: TRBV5-8; clone_size: .; j_call: TRBJ1-3; cdr3_nt: TGTGCCAGCAGCCCTGCGGTGGGCGGATCTGGAAACACCATATATTTT; cdr3_aa: CASSPAVGGSGNTIYF
d_call: TRBD1; v_call: TRBV5-6; clone_size: .; j_call: TRBJ1-6; cdr3_nt: TGTGCCAGCAGCTTCCTAGAGGGGGCTCGTGGTAATTCACCCCTCCACTTT; cdr3_aa: CASSFLEGARGNSPLHF
d_call: .; v_call: TRBV5-1; clone_size: .; j_call: TRBJ2-1; cdr3_nt: TGCGCCAGCAATGGGCCCTCCTCCTACAATGAGCAGTTCTTC; cdr3_aa: CASNGPSSYNEQFF
d_call: .; v_call: TRBV19; clone_size: .; j_call: TRBJ2-2; cdr3_nt: TGTGCCAGTAGTCCGAACAGGGTTTCTGGGGAGCTGTTTTTT; cdr3_aa: CASSPNRVSGELFF